These T cell receptor beta chains were read from a single sample in a study of CD8 T cells in ankylosing spondylitis. TCRdb used MiXCR to reprocess the 5' RACE reads, holding one entry per CDR3 protein. The sample lists fewer than 400,000 distinct CDR3 sequences, more than 20% occurring once. The sample comprised blood, either unsorted or a sorted T cell fraction (not recorded which). These TCRs come from a male donor with ankylosing spondylitis. Each CDR3 is given with its conserved first and last residue. The D gene is left open where the match is weak. Size is omitted from some rows. Given values are once, few, many or a class for expanded clones.

>few|-|TRBJ1-4|TRBV9
CASSPRGGMNEKLFF
TGTGCCAGCAGCCCCCGCGGAGGTATGAATGAAAAACTGTTTTTT
>-|-|TRBJ1-4|TRBV7-9
CASSISGGEKLFF
TGTGCCAGCAGCATCAGCGGAGGTGAAAAACTGTTTTTT
>few|TRBD1|TRBJ1-4|TRBV20-1
CSAREPGQGFGTNEKLFF
TGCAGTGCTAGGGAACCGGGACAGGGGTTTGGTACTAATGAAAAACTGTTTTTT
>few|TRBD1|TRBJ2-5|TRBV5-1
CASKQGAQETQYF
TGCGCCAGCAAACAGGGGGCCCAAGAGACCCAGTACTTC
>-|-|TRBJ1-4|TRBV27
CASQPSPGGKLFF
TGTGCCAGCCAACCCTCCCCGGGGGGAAAACTGTTTTTT
>-|TRBD1|TRBJ1-4|TRBV9
CASSVGTGQTEKLFF
TGTGCCAGCAGCGTAGGGACAGGTCAGACTGAAAAACTGTTTTTT
>-|TRBD1|TRBJ2-1|TRBV20-1
CSARDPRGLAGLNF
TGCAGTGCTAGAGATCCCAGGGGGCTGGCGGGATTAAATTTC
>-|-|TRBJ1-1|TRBV5-1
CASSLEGRNTEAFF
TGCGCCAGCAGCTTGGAGGGGCGAAACACTGAAGCTTTCTTT
>few|-|TRBJ2-7|TRBV5-1
CASSLATGRRYEQYF
TGCGCCAGCAGCCTGGCTACAGGGAGGCGATACGAGCAGTACTTC
>few|TRBD2|TRBJ2-1|TRBV29-1
CSVEPLAGGPGEQFF
TGCAGCGTTGAACCACTAGCGGGAGGGCCGGGTGAGCAGTTCTTC
>-|-|TRBJ2-1|TRBV5-1
CASSFIGAGEQFF
TGCGCCAGCAGCTTTATCGGGGCCGGTGAGCAGTTCTTC
>-|-|TRBJ2-7|TRBV7-9
CASSLGAASAHEQYF
TGTGCCAGCAGCTTAGGAGCGGCTTCGGCCCACGAGCAGTACTTC
>-|TRBD2|TRBJ2-1|TRBV11-3
CASSRERESEQFF
TGTGCCAGCAGCCGCGAGCGGGAGAGTGAGCAGTTCTTC
>once|-|TRBJ2-2|TRBV28
CASSLSVTGELVF
TGTGCCAGCAGTTTAAGCGTGACCGGGGAGCTGGTTTTT
>many|-|TRBJ2-5|TRBV5-1
CASSLVAGSFQETQYF
TGCGCCAGCAGCTTGGTGGCAGGGAGTTTCCAAGAGACCCAGTACTTC
>once|-|TRBJ1-1|TRBV12-3/TRBV12-4
CASSLGAGIMNTEAFF
TGTGCCAGCAGTTTGGGGGCGGGTATTATGAACACTGAAGCTTTCTTT
>-|TRBD2|TRBJ2-2|TRBV28
CASSHPSGRWELFF
TGTGCCAGCAGCCATCCTAGCGGGAGGTGGGAGCTGTTTTTT
>few|TRBD1|TRBJ1-5|TRBV7-8
CASSVDRDNQPQHF
TGTGCCAGCAGCGTCGACAGGGACAACCAGCCCCAGCATTTT
>few|TRBD1|TRBJ1-1|TRBV5-1
CASSLEGGGFPEAFF
TGCGCCAGCAGCTTGGAAGGGGGCGGTTTCCCTGAAGCTTTCTTT
>few|-|TRBJ2-3|TRBV18
CASSLVGWTDTQYF
TGTGCCAGCTCCCTTGTTGGGTGGACAGATACGCAGTATTTT
>few|-|TRBJ2-1|TRBV7-3
CASSVTDWQDEQFF
TGTGCCAGCAGCGTGACCGACTGGCAGGATGAGCAGTTCTTC
>-|-|TRBJ2-3|TRBV3-1
CASSQAVSSRADTQYF
TGTGCCAGCAGCCAAGCGGTTTCTTCTAGGGCAGATACGCAGTATTTT
>-|TRBD1|TRBJ1-5|TRBV20-1
CSASRGQEDQPQHF
TGCAGTGCTAGTAGGGGGCAGGAGGATCAGCCCCAGCATTTT
>few|-|TRBJ2-1|TRBV6-2/TRBV6-3
CASSFRALPYNEQFF
TGTGCCAGCAGTTTTCGGGCCCTACCCTACAATGAGCAGTTCTTC
>-|TRBD1|TRBJ1-1|TRBV20-1
CSASPPGQGVATEAFF
TGCAGTGCTAGTCCACCGGGACAGGGGGTGGCCACTGAAGCTTTCTTT
>-|TRBD1|TRBJ1-1|TRBV28
CASSARTGLDTEAFF
TGTGCCAGCAGTGCCCGGACAGGGCTAGACACTGAAGCTTTCTTT
>-|-|TRBJ2-1|TRBV9
CASSKTDYNEQFF
TGTGCCAGCAGCAAGACAGACTACAATGAGCAGTTCTTC
>-|-|TRBJ1-4|TRBV10-3
CAISLSPNEKLFF
TGTGCCATCAGTTTGTCTCCTAATGAAAAACTGTTTTTT
>-|TRBD1|TRBJ1-2|TRBV4-2
CASSQWDRGNYGYTF
TGTGCCAGCAGCCAGTGGGACAGGGGTAACTATGGCTACACCTTC
>-|-|TRBJ2-2|TRBV24-1
CATSESLPSSTGELFF
TGTGCCACCAGTGAGTCCCTTCCTAGTTCTACCGGGGAGCTGTTTTTT
>few|-|TRBJ2-3|TRBV7-8
CASSRGLSTDTQYF
TGTGCCAGCAGCCGAGGACTCAGCACAGATACGCAGTATTTT
>few|-|TRBJ1-6|TRBV6-1
CASKGSSYNSPLHF
TGTGCCAGCAAGGGGAGCTCCTATAATTCACCCCTCCACTTT
>-|-|TRBJ1-5|TRBV5-6
CASSLDASNQPQHF
TGTGCCAGCAGCTTGGACGCTAGCAATCAGCCCCAGCATTTT
>few|TRBD2|TRBJ2-1|TRBV19
CASRGLAENEQFF
TGTGCCAGTAGAGGACTAGCGGAGAATGAGCAGTTCTTC
>few|TRBD1|TRBJ1-1|TRBV4-1
CASSQDGTGVNTEAFF
TGCGCCAGCAGCCAAGATGGGACAGGGGTTAACACTGAAGCTTTCTTT
>-|-|TRBJ2-5|TRBV30
CAWSPGGETQYF
TGTGCCTGGAGTCCAGGTGGGGAGACCCAGTACTTC
>-|-|TRBJ1-1|TRBV6-5
CASRYLRGLAFF
TGTGCCAGCAGGTACCTAAGGGGACTGGCTTTCTTT
>-|-|TRBJ2-5|TRBV5-1
CASSLGTVGQETQYF
TGCGCCAGCAGCTTAGGCACGGTGGGCCAAGAGACCCAGTACTTC
>-|TRBD1|TRBJ2-7|TRBV20-1
CSASMDRGDEQYF
TGCAGTGCTAGCATGGACAGGGGCGACGAGCAGTACTTC
>-|-|TRBJ2-2|TRBV6-1
CASRRSGTNTGELFF
TGTGCCAGCAGGAGGAGCGGTACGAACACCGGGGAGCTGTTTTTT
>-|TRBD2|TRBJ2-3|TRBV11-2
CASSLVRLAGASTDTQYF
TGTGCCAGCAGCTTAGTCCGACTAGCGGGAGCTAGCACAGATACGCAGTATTTT
>many|-|TRBJ2-2|TRBV24-1
CATSDSAFRNTGELFF
TGTGCCACCAGTGACAGCGCATTTAGGAACACCGGGGAGCTGTTTTTT
>few|TRBD2|TRBJ2-2|TRBV5-1
CASSLGGGSAGELFF
TGCGCCAGCAGCTTGGGTGGCGGGAGCGCCGGGGAGCTGTTTTTT
>-|-|TRBJ1-5|TRBV7-8
CASSPLRVGNQPQHF
TGTGCCAGCAGCCCACTTAGGGTCGGCAATCAGCCCCAGCATTTT
>-|-|TRBJ2-2|TRBV7-9
CASRPGRNTGELFF
TGTGCCAGCCGGCCGGGGCGGAACACCGGGGAGCTGTTTTTT
>-|-|TRBJ2-7|TRBV30
CAWSPRVLKVHEQYF
TGTGCCTGGAGTCCCCGGGTCCTGAAAGTCCACGAGCAGTACTTC
>-|-|TRBJ1-3|TRBV7-9
CASSLAVGDRTRNTIYF
TGTGCCAGCAGCTTAGCGGTCGGAGACAGAACGCGAAACACCATATATTTT
>few|-|TRBJ2-1|TRBV4-1
CASSQDEDTYNEQFF
TGCGCCAGCAGCCAAGATGAGGATACCTACAATGAGCAGTTCTTC
>few|TRBD1|TRBJ1-1|TRBV29-1
CSVIRGQNTEAFF
TGCAGCGTTATCAGGGGGCAGAACACTGAAGCTTTCTTT
>-|TRBD2|TRBJ2-2|TRBV28
CASSSPSSGRYTGELFF
TGTGCCAGCAGTTCACCCTCTAGCGGGAGGTACACCGGGGAGCTGTTTTTT
>-|-|TRBJ2-6|TRBV7-9
CASSFPGANVLTF
TGTGCCAGCAGCTTCCCTGGGGCCAACGTCCTGACTTTC
>-|TRBD1|TRBJ1-1|TRBV5-1
CASSPTGANTEAFF
TGCGCCAGCAGCCCGACAGGGGCGAACACTGAAGCTTTCTTT
>-|TRBD2|TRBJ2-1|TRBV6-1
CASSKTSGGSYNEQFF
TGTGCCAGCAGCAAGACTAGCGGGGGCTCCTACAATGAGCAGTTCTTC
>many|-|TRBJ2-7|TRBV7-9
CASSLDLGGFKQYF
TGTGCCAGCAGCTTAGACCTCGGCGGGTTCAAACAGTACTTC
>-|-|TRBJ2-1|TRBV28
CASNTQGDNEQFF
TGTGCCAGCAACACTCAGGGAGACAATGAGCAGTTCTTC